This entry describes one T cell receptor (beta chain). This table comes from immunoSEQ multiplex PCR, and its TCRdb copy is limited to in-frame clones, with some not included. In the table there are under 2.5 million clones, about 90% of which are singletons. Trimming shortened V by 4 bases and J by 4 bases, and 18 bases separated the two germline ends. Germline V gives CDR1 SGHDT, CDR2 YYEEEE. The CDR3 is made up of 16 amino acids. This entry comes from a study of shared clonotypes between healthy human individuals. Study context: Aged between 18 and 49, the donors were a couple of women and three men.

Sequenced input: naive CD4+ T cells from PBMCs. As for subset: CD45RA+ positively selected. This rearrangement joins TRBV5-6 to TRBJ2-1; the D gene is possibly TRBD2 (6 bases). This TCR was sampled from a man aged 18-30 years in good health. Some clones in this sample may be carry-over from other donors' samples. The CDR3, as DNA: TGTGCCAGCAGCCGCCACCGACTAGATCTTTACAATGAGCAGTTCTTC. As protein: CASSRHRLDLYNEQFF. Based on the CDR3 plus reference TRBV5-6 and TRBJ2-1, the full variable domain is DAGVTQSPTHLIKTRGQQVTLRCSPKSGHDTVSWYQQALGQGPQFIFQYYEEEERQRGNFPDRFSGHQFPNYSSELNVNALLLGDSALYLCASSRHRLDLYNEQFFGPGTRLTVL.